These 6 T cell receptor beta chains originate from one sample sequenced in a study of beta chain features in type 1 diabetes. Expressed TCRB transcripts were sequenced because the entire RNA isolate underwent reverse transcription. Only in-frame clones appear in the TCRdb table, and some are missing; sequencing was by immunoSEQ multiplex PCR. The sample carries some 900,000 clones, under 20% recorded once. Sequencing was carried out using naive CD4+ T cells from blood. The receptor source for this set is a woman aged 18-29 years in good health.

The rearrangement links TRBV5-4 to TRBJ2-7; 7 nucleotides agree with TRBD2. This CDR3 is 15 amino acids long. The junction had 13 bases not matched to a gene; V was cut back by 4 bases and J by 6 bases. Germline V gene lookup returns CDR1 SGHNT and CDR2 YYREEE (reference sequence). DNA of the CDR3: TGTGCCAGCAGCCAAGAGCGGGACCACACGCGCGAGCAGTACTTC. This gives the protein CASSQERDHTREQYF.

This clone has only a few counts. The rearrangement links TRBV11-2 to TRBJ2-7; 7 bases align to TRBD1. The CDR3 is 13 amino acids. Per the germline V gene, CDR1 is SGHAT and CDR2 is FQNNGV. Trimming cost V 0 bases and J 6 bases; bases outside gene matches: 2. The CDR3 DNA reads TGTGCCAGCAGCTTAGATGCAGGGGGCGAGCAGTACTTC. Its translation is CASSLDAGGEQYF. Complete variable domain (other parts from reference TRBV11-2 and TRBJ2-7): EAGVAQSPRYKIIEKRQSVAFWCNPISGHATLYWYQQILGQGPKLLIQFQNNGVVDDSQLPKDRFSAERLKGVDSTLKIQPAKLEDSAVYLCASSLDAGGEQYFGPGTRLTVT.

The chain combines TRBV14 with TRBJ2-7, with 10 bases fitting TRBD2. J was trimmed by 4 bases and V by 1 base; bases with no gene match: 10. This CDR3 contains 17 residues. Germline V CDR1 and CDR2: SGHDN, FVKESK. The CDR3 nucleotides are TGTGCCAGCAGCCAAGTCTTCAGGACTAGCGGCATATACGAGCAGTACTTC. It codes for CASSQVFRTSGIYEQYF.

This sequence joins TRBV28 and TRBJ2-7; D perhaps matches TRBD2 (5 bases). Deletions cut 3 bases from V and 7 bases from J, with 13 bases between. The germline CDR1 and CDR2 sequences are MDHEN and SYDVKM. The CDR3 length is 13 residues. CDR3 nucleotide sequence: TGTGCCAGCAGTTTGGGGAGCACGGGGGAGCAGTACTTC. Its translation is CASSLGSTGEQYF.

This clone was counted between two and nine times. The chain has TRBV10-3 and TRBJ2-1; a possible D gene is TRBD1 (6 bases). Germline CDR1 ENHRY, CDR2 SYGVKD. The CDR3 runs to 15 residues. Trimming removed 10 bases at V and 4 bases at J, with 20 bases between. The DNA for the CDR3 is TGTGCCACGTCGACAGGTGTAGGCCGATACAATGAGCAGTTCTTC. This translates into CATSTGVGRYNEQFF.

CDR3 protein: CASSDAQSSGNTIYF. The CDR3 DNA is TGTGCCAGCAGTGATGCACAGAGCTCTGGAAACACCATATATTTT. This chain links TRBV2 with TRBJ1-3; D call uncertain. Trimming left V 3 bases short and J 0 bases short, with 9 bases between. Germline CDR1 SNHLY, CDR2 FYNNEI. The CDR3 spans 15 residues.